Listed below are T cell receptor beta chains from one sample, sequenced in a study of CD4 T cells in relation to SARS-CoV-2 and coronaviruses. Antigens for these TCRs are unknown. Assay used: immunoSEQ multiplex PCR; TCRdb lists only in-frame clones, some missing. This sample carries around 41,000 clones, over 75% of them seen once, and the ten largest clones take roughly 1.2%. Sequenced sample: naive CD4+ T cells from PBMCs, cultured in vitro. Receptors were obtained from an adult with COVID-19. Each CDR3 is given with its conserved first and last residue. D genes are given only for firm matches. Clone size is given for some rows only: seen once, a few or many times, or a class if the clone is expanded.

J,D,V,size,DNA,CDR3
TRBJ1-1,-,TRBV6-6,-,TGTGCCAGCACCCCAGCGGGAAACACTGAAGCTTTCTTT,CASTPAGNTEAFF
TRBJ2-2,-,TRBV3-1/TRBV3-2,few,TGTGCCAGCAGCCAGGTTCAGAACACCGGGGAGCTGTTTTTT,CASSQVQNTGELFF
TRBJ2-7,-,TRBV9,-,TGTGCCAGCAGCCCGGTCGCTGAGGTAACCCACGAGCAGTACTTC,CASSPVAEVTHEQYF
TRBJ1-6,-,TRBV30,-,TGTGCCTGGAGATGGAGCTCCTATAATTCACCCCTCCACTTT,CAWRWSSYNSPLHF
TRBJ2-7,TRBD1,TRBV5-1,-,TGCGCCAGCAGCTTGAGGTCAGGGGGCTCGCCGGGATCCTACGAGCAGTACTTC,CASSLRSGGSPGSYEQYF
TRBJ2-1,-,TRBV2,-,TGTGCCTCGACCCCTTACAATGAGCAGTTCTTC,CASTPYNEQFF
TRBJ2-7,-,TRBV7-9,-,TGTGCCAGCAGCTTAGTCCAGAACTCCTACGAGCAGTACTTC,CASSLVQNSYEQYF
TRBJ1-1,-,TRBV7-8,few,TGTGCCAGCAGCTTCCCCTGGGGCGGGAACACTGAAGCTTTCTTT,CASSFPWGGNTEAFF
TRBJ2-1,TRBD1,TRBV2,-,TGTGCCAGCAGTAAAGACAGGGACAGCAATGAGCAGTTCTTC,CASSKDRDSNEQFF
TRBJ2-7,TRBD2,TRBV5-8,-,TGTGCCAGCAGCTTACTAGCGGGGCACTCCTACGAGCAGTACTTC,CASSLLAGHSYEQYF
TRBJ2-7,TRBD1,TRBV7-9,-,TGTGCCAGCAGCCGGGGACAGGGAGACTACGAGCAGTACTTC,CASSRGQGDYEQYF
TRBJ1-5,-,TRBV30,few,TGTGCCTGGAGCACTCAACAGTCCCAGCATTTT,CAWSTQQSQHF